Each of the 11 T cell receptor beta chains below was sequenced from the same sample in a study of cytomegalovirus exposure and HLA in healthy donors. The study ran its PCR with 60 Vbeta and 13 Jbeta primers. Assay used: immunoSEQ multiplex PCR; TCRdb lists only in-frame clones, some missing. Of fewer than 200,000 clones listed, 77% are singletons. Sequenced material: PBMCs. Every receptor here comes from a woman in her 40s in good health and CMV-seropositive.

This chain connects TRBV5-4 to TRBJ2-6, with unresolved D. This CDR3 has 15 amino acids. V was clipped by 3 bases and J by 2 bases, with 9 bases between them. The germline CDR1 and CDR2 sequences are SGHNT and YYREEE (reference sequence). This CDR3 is CASSSGVTGANVLTF. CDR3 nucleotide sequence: TGTGCCAGCAGCTCCGGTGTCACTGGGGCCAACGTCCTGACTTTC.

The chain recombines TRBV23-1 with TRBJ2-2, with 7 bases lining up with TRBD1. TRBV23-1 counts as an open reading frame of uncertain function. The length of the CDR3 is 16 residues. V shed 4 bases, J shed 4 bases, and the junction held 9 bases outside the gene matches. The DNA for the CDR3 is TGCGCCAGCAGTCGCAATGCCAGGGGGTTCACCGGGGAGCTGTTTTTT. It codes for CASSRNARGFTGELFF.

The CDR3 protein is CASSIPGYEQYF. As DNA, the CDR3 is TGTGCCAGCAGTATCCCGGGCTACGAGCAGTACTTC. The chain uses TRBV28 and TRBJ2-7; D not certain. V gave up 5 bases and J gave up 3 bases, with 8 bases separating them. The CDR3 is 12 amino acids. Per germline, CDR1 MDHEN and CDR2 SYDVKM.

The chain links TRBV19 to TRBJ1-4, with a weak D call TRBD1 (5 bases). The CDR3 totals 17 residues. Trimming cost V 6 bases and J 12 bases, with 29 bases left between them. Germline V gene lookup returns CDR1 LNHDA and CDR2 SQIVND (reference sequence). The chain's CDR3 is CASRPGGEEPRSQELFF. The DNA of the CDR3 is TGTGCCAGTAGACCCGGGGGGGAGGAACCCCGTTCCCAGGAACTGTTTTTT.

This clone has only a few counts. The CDR3 nucleotides are TGTGCCAGTAGTATAGATGCGGGATTCGGTCCAGGCAATCAGCCCCAGCATTTT. Translating gives CASSIDAGFGPGNQPQHF. The gene calls are TRBV19 and TRBJ1-5; D is uncertain. The V gene lost 0 bases and the J gene lost 2 bases, with 17 bases spanning the gap. This CDR3 has 18 amino acids. Germline CDR1 reads LNHDA; CDR2 reads SQIVND (reference sequence).

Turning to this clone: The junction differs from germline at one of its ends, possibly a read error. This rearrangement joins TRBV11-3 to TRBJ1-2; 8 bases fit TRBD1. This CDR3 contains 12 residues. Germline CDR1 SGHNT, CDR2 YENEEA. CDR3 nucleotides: TGTGCCAGCACCAAGACAGGGGCCCTAACCTTCTTC. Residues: CASTKTGALTFF.

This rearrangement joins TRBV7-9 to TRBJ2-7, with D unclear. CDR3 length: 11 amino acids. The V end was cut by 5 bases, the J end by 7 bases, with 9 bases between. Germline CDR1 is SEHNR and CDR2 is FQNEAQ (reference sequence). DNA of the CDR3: TGTGCCAGCAGCCTATCGGGTGAGCAGTACTTC. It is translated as CASSLSGEQYF. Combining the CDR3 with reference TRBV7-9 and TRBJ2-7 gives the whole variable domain DTGVSQNPRHKITKRGQNVTFRCDPISEHNRLYWYRQTLGQGPEFLTYFQNEAQLEKSRLLSDRFSAERPKGSFSTLEIQRTEQGDSAMYLCASSLSGEQYFGPGTRLTVT.

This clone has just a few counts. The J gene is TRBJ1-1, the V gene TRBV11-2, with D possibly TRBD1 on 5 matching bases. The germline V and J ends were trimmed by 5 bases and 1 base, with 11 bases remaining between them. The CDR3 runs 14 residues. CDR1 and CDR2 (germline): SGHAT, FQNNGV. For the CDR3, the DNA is TGTGCCAGCAGCCCCCTAGGACAGAACACTGAAGCTTTCTTT. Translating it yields CASSPLGQNTEAFF.

The CDR3 spells CASSIQGKSTEAFF. The CDR3 nucleotides read TGTGCCAGTAGTATACAGGGGAAGAGCACTGAAGCTTTCTTT. V gene TRBV19 combines with J gene TRBJ1-1; the D gene is possibly TRBD1 (6 bases). The CDR3 is made up of 14 amino acids. Trimming took off 2 bases at V and 4 bases at J, with 11 bases between the two ends. Germline CDR1 and CDR2: LNHDA and SQIVND (reference sequence).

CDR3 protein: CAISGGLGDREAKNIQYF. As DNA, the CDR3 is TGTGCCATCAGTGGGGGGTTAGGTGACAGGGAAGCCAAAAACATTCAGTACTTC. The rearrangement links TRBV10-3 to TRBJ2-4; TRBD1 matches at 7 bases. This CDR3 is 18 amino acids long. Germline-derived CDR1 and CDR2 are ENHRY and SYGVKD. V shed 4 bases and J 0 bases; nucleotides not matched to a gene: 12.

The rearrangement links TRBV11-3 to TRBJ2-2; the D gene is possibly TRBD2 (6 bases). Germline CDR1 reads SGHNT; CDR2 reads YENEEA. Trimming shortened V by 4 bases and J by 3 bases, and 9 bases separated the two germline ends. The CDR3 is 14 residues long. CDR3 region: CASSSGLYTGELFF. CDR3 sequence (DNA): TGTGCCAGCAGCTCGGGACTCTACACCGGGGAGCTGTTTTTT.